The 27 T cell receptor beta chains listed next were all sequenced from one sample in a study of blood T cell repertoires in COVID-19. TCRdb keeps only in-frame clones here, not all; method: immunoSEQ multiplex PCR. The sample lists 150,000 to 200,000 clones, around 80% occurring once. Sequenced material: PBMCs or T cells enriched from blood (not recorded which). The receptors derive from a woman aged 70-85 years in a cohort exposed to, infected with or recovered from COVID-19 (not recorded which).

This clone was found once. V is TRBV11-1 and J is TRBJ2-5; D might be TRBD1 (6 bases). V was trimmed by 5 bases and J by 2 bases, leaving 12 bases between them. This CDR3 region has 14 residues. From germline, CDR1 is SGHAT and CDR2 FQDESV (reference sequence). This CDR3 is CASSRRTDQETQYF. DNA for the CDR3: TGTGCCAGCAGCCGCCGGACAGATCAAGAGACCCAGTACTTC.

This clone appeared a single time. The chain carries TRBV10-3 and TRBJ1-2, with 9 bases matching TRBD1. CDR3 length equals 11 residues. V lost 9 bases, J lost 8 bases, and 4 bases stayed unmatched. The V gene's germline CDR1 is ENHRY and CDR2 SYGVKD. This chain's CDR3 is CAMGQGKGYTF. The CDR3, as DNA: TGTGCCATGGGACAGGGAAAAGGCTACACCTTC.

The genes are TRBV6-5 and TRBJ1-3; 7 nucleotides agree with TRBD1. Per germline, CDR1 MNHEY and CDR2 SVGAGI. V trimming: 4 bases; J trimming: 2 bases; junction bases outside the gene matches: 5. CDR3 length: 15 amino acids. The CDR3 here is CASSSTTGAGNTIYF. CDR3 bases: TGTGCCAGCAGTTCCACTACAGGGGCTGGAAACACCATATATTTT.

V is TRBV7-9 and J is TRBJ2-3; 8 bases are a match to TRBD2. V lost 5 bases and J lost 4; bases outside the gene matches: 11. This CDR3 is 16 amino acids long. Germline V gives CDR1 SEHNR, CDR2 FQNEAQ (reference sequence). The CDR3, as DNA: TGTGCCAGCAGCGTCCGGCTAGCGGGTTCCCCAGATACGCAGTATTTT. It codes for CASSVRLAGSPDTQYF.

The chain joins TRBV5-4 to TRBJ2-1; tentative D call: TRBD2 (7 bases). V lost 7 bases, J lost 2 bases, and 22 bases lay in between. Germline V gene lookup returns CDR1 SGHNT and CDR2 YYREEE (reference sequence). This CDR3 region has 17 residues. The CDR3 is CASFPTGGGGTYNEQFF. Written as DNA, the CDR3 is TGTGCCAGCTTCCCGACAGGCGGCGGGGGAACCTACAATGAGCAGTTCTTC.

V gene TRBV7-9 combines with J gene TRBJ2-2; D call uncertain. The CDR3 runs 16 residues. Germline values: CDR1 SEHNR, CDR2 FQNEAQ (reference sequence). The V gene lost 4 bases and the J gene lost 4 bases, with 16 bases spanning the gap. As DNA, the CDR3 is TGTGCCAGCAGCTCATCGACCCCGGGTTTCACCGGGGAGCTGTTTTTT. This encodes CASSSSTPGFTGELFF.

This clone occurred a few times. The chain links TRBV6-5 to TRBJ1-1; D gene unclear. Trimming removed 2 bases at V and 10 bases at J, with 14 bases between. Germline assignment: CDR1 MNHEY and CDR2 SVGAGI. The CDR3 spans 13 residues. The CDR3 sequence: CASSYPIDGRAFF. CDR3 nucleotide sequence: TGTGCCAGCAGTTACCCCATCGACGGGAGAGCTTTCTTT.

V gene TRBV7-2 combines with J gene TRBJ2-7; 7 positions agree with TRBD2. CDR1 and CDR2 from the germline V gene are SGHTA and FQGNSA. The CDR3 has 15 residues. The V gene end was trimmed by 0 bases and the J gene end by 2 bases; junction bases not matched to a gene: 4. The CDR3 DNA follows: TGTGCCAGCAGCTTAGCAGCGGGAACCACCTACGAGCAGTACTTC. Translation: CASSLAAGTTYEQYF.

V gene TRBV7-3 combines with J gene TRBJ2-2; 8 positions agree with TRBD1. Germline CDR1 is SGHTA and CDR2 is FQGTGA. V was clipped by 6 bases and J by 6 bases; unmatched bases: 6. This CDR3 region has 14 residues. Written as DNA, the CDR3 is TGTGCCAGCAGTATACAGGGGGGAGCCGGGGAGCTGTTTTTT. It translates to CASSIQGGAGELFF.

The chain combines TRBV19 with TRBJ2-1; 8 nucleotides agree with TRBD1. This CDR3 has 14 amino acids. CDR1 and CDR2 (germline): LNHDA, SQIVND (reference sequence). The J segment lost 6 bases and the V segment lost 7 bases, leaving 8 bases of the junction unmatched. CDR3 DNA: TGTGCCAGTAACCAGGGGGCGGAAGGCAATGAGCAGTTCTTC. Protein sequence: CASNQGAEGNEQFF.

This clone was found a few times. The chain recombines TRBV28 with TRBJ1-2, with 9 bases fitting TRBD1. V dropped 5 bases and J dropped 4; count of bases not matched to a gene: 8. Germline CDR1 MDHEN, CDR2 SYDVKM. The CDR3 has 15 amino acids. CDR3 in DNA: TGTGCCAGCAGTCGACCGGGACAGGGTGTCTATGGCTACACCTTC. Its translation is CASSRPGQGVYGYTF.

In its sample, this clone was seen many times. The J gene is TRBJ2-1, the V gene TRBV27, with D maybe TRBD1 (6 bases). This CDR3 has 16 amino acids. The ends were cut back, 5 bases at V and 0 bases at J, with 14 bases in the middle. Germline V lookup: CDR1 MNHEY, CDR2 SMNVEV (reference sequence). CDR3 DNA sequence: TGTGCCAGCAGTCTAGGGACATGGAGCTCCTACAATGAGCAGTTCTTC. This gives the protein CASSLGTWSSYNEQFF.

CDR3 protein: CASSPNAGVGRNEQFF. In nucleotides, the CDR3 is TGCGCCAGCAGCCCAAACGCGGGAGTAGGTCGCAATGAGCAGTTCTTC. The J gene is TRBJ2-1, the V gene TRBV4-1; 7 positions agree with TRBD2. Germline CDR1 reads MGHRA; CDR2 reads YSYEKL. The length of the CDR3 is 16 residues. Trimming took 4 bases from V and 6 from J; bases not matched to a gene: 12.

As for this clone: Other nucleotide sequences from this sample produce the same CDR3. The rearrangement uses TRBV5-1 and TRBJ2-7; tentative D call: TRBD2 (6 bases). The CDR3 has 15 residues. The V gene lost 0 bases and the J gene lost 0 bases, with 10 bases spanning the gap. Germline-derived CDR1 and CDR2 are SGHRS and YFSETQ. Here the CDR3 reads CASSLGAGGSYEQYF. The CDR3 region has the DNA TGCGCCAGCAGCTTGGGGGCCGGGGGCTCCTACGAGCAGTACTTC.

The chain uses TRBV11-2 and TRBJ1-6, with D uncertain. Germline assignment: CDR1 SGHAT and CDR2 FQNNGV. This CDR3 is 13 amino acids long. V lost 3 bases and J lost 7, with 7 bases in between. The CDR3 is CASSFLENSPLHF. CDR3 in DNA: TGTGCCAGCAGCTTTCTGGAGAATTCACCCCTCCACTTT.

This clone was detected only a few times. The V call is TRBV12-5, the J call TRBJ2-5; possibly TRBD2 for D (5 bases). Germline CDR1 reads LGHNT; CDR2 reads FRNRAP. This CDR3 contains 12 residues. The V end lost 3 bases, the J end lost 5 bases, and 7 bases lay between the germline ends. This CDR3 is CASGFGEETQYF. The DNA for the CDR3 is TGTGCTAGTGGTTTCGGGGAGGAGACCCAGTACTTC. Drawing the rest from reference TRBV12-5 and TRBJ2-5, the complete variable domain is DARVTQTPRHKVTEMGQEVTMRCQPILGHNTVFWYRQTMMQGLELLAYFRNRAPLDDSGMPKDRFSAEMPDATLATLKIQPSEPRDSAVYFCASGFGEETQYFGPGTRLLVL.

This clone was found many times. Other DNA sequences in the sample encode the same CDR3. The chain combines TRBV6-1 with TRBJ1-5; tentative D call: TRBD1 (6 bases). V was clipped by 3 bases and J by 4 bases, with 10 bases between them. The germline gives CDR1 MNHNS, CDR2 SASEGT. CDR3 length: 14 residues. DNA of the CDR3: TGTGCCAGCAGTGAGAGGGGGGGTAATCAGCCCCAGCATTTT. It encodes CASSERGGNQPQHF.

The V gene is TRBV28, the J gene TRBJ1-2, with TRBD1 identical over 8 bases. The V segment lost 5 bases and the J segment 4 bases; nucleotides outside the gene matches: 12. CDR1 is MDHEN and CDR2 is SYDVKM in the germline V gene. The CDR3 consists of 16 residues. CDR3 sequence (DNA): TGTGCCAGCAGTGGCATGGACAGGGAGATATTCTATGGCTACACCTTC. It yields the protein CASSGMDREIFYGYTF.

The CDR3 DNA is TGCGCCAGCAGCTCTACCCAGGGGGCGCTTAATGGCTACACCTTC. This gives the protein CASSSTQGALNGYTF. The chain is built from TRBV5-1 and TRBJ1-2, with 8 bases fitting TRBD1. The trim removed 3 bases at V and 6 bases at J, leaving 10 bases unmatched. The CDR3 is 15 residues long. Germline V gene data show CDR1 as SGHRS and CDR2 as YFSETQ.

This clone has only one observation. The chain carries TRBV5-1 and TRBJ2-3, with D hard to call. Germline lookup yields CDR1 SGHRS and CDR2 YFSETQ. The CDR3 extends over 14 amino acids. V gave up 2 bases and J gave up 0 bases, with 7 bases separating them. The CDR3 loop reads CASSFGDSTDTQYF. Written as DNA, the CDR3 is TGCGCCAGCAGCTTCGGAGATAGCACAGATACGCAGTATTTT.

The rearrangement links TRBV5-1 to TRBJ2-5; 10 nucleotides agree with TRBD1. Germline V gene lookup returns CDR1 SGHRS and CDR2 YFSETQ. Germline trimming cut 5 bases from V and 5 bases from J; bases unmatched to any gene: 15. The length of the CDR3 is 17 residues. This chain's CDR3 is CASRRRQGAGLGETQYF. In DNA form, the CDR3 reads TGCGCCAGCAGACGACGACAGGGGGCAGGTTTGGGTGAGACCCAGTACTTC. Full variable domain (remainder filled in from reference TRBV5-1 and TRBJ2-5): KAGVTQTPRYLIKTRGQQVTLSCSPISGHRSVSWYQQTPGQGLQFLFEYFSETQRNKGNFPGRFSGRQFSNSRSEMNVSTLELGDSALYLCASRRRQGAGLGETQYFGPGTRLLVL.

This chain uses TRBV10-3 with TRBJ2-5; 7 bases agree with TRBD1. With 6 bases clipped from V and 3 bases from J, the junction kept 7 bases outside the gene matches. Germline V gene sequence: CDR1 ENHRY, CDR2 SYGVKD. The CDR3 extends over 14 amino acids. Here the CDR3 reads CAIRLTGHEETQYF. CDR3 DNA: TGTGCCATCAGGCTGACAGGGCACGAAGAGACCCAGTACTTC.

This clone was observed a single time. The gene calls are TRBV7-3 and TRBJ2-3; possibly TRBD2 for D (6 bases). Trimming took off 5 bases at V and 0 bases at J, with 12 bases between the two ends. This CDR3 has 15 amino acids. Germline CDR1 is SGHTA and CDR2 is FQGTGA. The DNA for the CDR3 is TGTGCCAGCAGCCCTATTGGAGGGAGCACAGATACGCAGTATTTT. As protein: CASSPIGGSTDTQYF. Looking up the rest from reference TRBV7-3 and TRBJ2-3 gives the full variable domain: GAGVSQTPSNKVTEKGKYVELRCDPISGHTALYWYRQSLGQGPEFLIYFQGTGAADDSGLPNDRFFAVRPEGSVSTLKIQRTERGDSAVYLCASSPIGGSTDTQYFGPGTRLTVL.

This chain uses TRBV5-5 with TRBJ2-7; TRBD1 agrees at 8 bases. V lost 2 bases, J lost 0 bases, and 7 bases stayed unmatched. The germline gives CDR1 SGHKS, CDR2 YYEKEE (reference sequence). The CDR3 has 16 residues. The CDR3 coding sequence is TGTGCCAGCAGCTTCGGGACAGGTTCCCCCTCCTACGAGCAGTACTTC. Amino acids: CASSFGTGSPSYEQYF. Variable domain in full (rest from reference TRBV5-5 and TRBJ2-7): DAGVTQSPTHLIKTRGQQVTLRCSPISGHKSVSWYQQVLGQGPQFIFQYYEKEERGRGNFPDRFSARQFPNYSSELNVNALLLGDSALYLCASSFGTGSPSYEQYFGPGTRLTVT.

The rearrangement links TRBV5-5 to TRBJ2-1; 7 bases map to TRBD2. CDR3 length equals 17 residues. Germline V gene lookup returns CDR1 SGHKS and CDR2 YYEKEE (reference sequence). Losses at the gene ends were 0 bases for V and 7 bases for J; bases not matched to a gene: 13. The CDR3 sequence is CASSLARGRGNLNEQFF. The CDR3 region has the DNA TGTGCCAGCAGCTTGGCCAGAGGGAGGGGTAACTTGAATGAGCAGTTCTTC.

A single count supports this clone. The gene calls are TRBV20-1 and TRBJ2-5; no clear D. The CDR3 runs to 11 residues. Trimming took 2 bases from V and 2 from J, leaving 3 bases between them. The V gene's germline CDR1 is DFQATT and CDR2 SNEGSKA (reference sequence). CDR3 sequence (DNA): TGCAGTGCTAGACGGCAAGAGACCCAGTACTTC. Translating it yields CSARRQETQYF.

This chain uses TRBV28 with TRBJ2-7; D might be TRBD1 (6 bases). Germline assignment: CDR1 MDHEN and CDR2 SYDVKM. The CDR3 extends over 13 amino acids. V was cut by 2 bases and J by 2 bases, with 7 bases left in between. CDR3 sequence reads: CASSLQGPYEQYF. The CDR3 coding sequence is TGTGCCAGCAGTTTACAGGGGCCCTACGAGCAGTACTTC. The full variable domain, with the rest looked up from reference TRBV28 and TRBJ2-7, is DVKVTQSSRYLVKRTGEKVFLECVQDMDHENMFWYRQDPGLGLRLIYFSYDVKMKEKGDIPEGYSVSREKKERFSLILESASTNQTSMYLCASSLQGPYEQYFGPGTRLTVT.